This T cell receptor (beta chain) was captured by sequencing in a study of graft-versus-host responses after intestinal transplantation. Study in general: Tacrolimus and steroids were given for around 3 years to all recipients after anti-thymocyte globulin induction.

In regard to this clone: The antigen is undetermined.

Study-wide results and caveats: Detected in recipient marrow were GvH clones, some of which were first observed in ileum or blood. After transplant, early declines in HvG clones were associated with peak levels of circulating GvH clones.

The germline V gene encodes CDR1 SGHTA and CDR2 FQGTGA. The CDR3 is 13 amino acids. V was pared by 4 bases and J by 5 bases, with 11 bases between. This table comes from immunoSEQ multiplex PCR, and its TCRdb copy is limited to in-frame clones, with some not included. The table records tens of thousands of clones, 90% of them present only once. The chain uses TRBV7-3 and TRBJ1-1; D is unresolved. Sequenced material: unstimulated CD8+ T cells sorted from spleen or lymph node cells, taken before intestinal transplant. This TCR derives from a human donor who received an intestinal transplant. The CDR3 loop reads CASSYGPGTEAFF. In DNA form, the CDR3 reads TGTGCCAGCAGCTATGGCCCGGGAACTGAAGCTTTCTTT.